The clone carrying this T cell receptor beta chain was detected only once. No conserved phenylalanine or tryptophan ends this CDR3, so it is likely a read error. Synthesis of TCR beta cDNA was carried out from approximately 470 ng total RNA with a constant-region primer. Three rounds of nested multiplex PCR with slightly modified ARM-PCR produced TCR beta libraries. PCR rounds one and two used TRBV1-TRBV30 forward primers with a C-beta reverse primer for 10 cycles each. TCRdb ran MiXCR on the multiplex PCR reads and lists one entry per CDR3 protein. Altogether 300,000 to 400,000 distinct CDR3 sequences are present, 65% being singletons, with the ten largest covering about 6%. The CDR3 length is 16 residues. Germline loops: CDR1 MNHEY, CDR2 SVGEGT. This sample is drawn from a study of tumor-infiltrating lymphocytes in primary liver carcinoma. The blood RNA (from unsorted whole blood) was obtained, and germline DNA was also extracted.

This TCR came from a man aged 35-49 years with primary liver carcinoma and hepatitis B virus infection. Material for sequencing was peripheral blood. V is TRBV6-2 or TRBV6-3 and J is TRBJ2-7; 12 positions agree with TRBD1. CDR3 nucleotide sequence: TGTACCAGCAGTTACCACCGGGACAGGGGGCACCACGAGCAGTACCTC. Its protein product is CTSSYHRDRGHHEQYL.